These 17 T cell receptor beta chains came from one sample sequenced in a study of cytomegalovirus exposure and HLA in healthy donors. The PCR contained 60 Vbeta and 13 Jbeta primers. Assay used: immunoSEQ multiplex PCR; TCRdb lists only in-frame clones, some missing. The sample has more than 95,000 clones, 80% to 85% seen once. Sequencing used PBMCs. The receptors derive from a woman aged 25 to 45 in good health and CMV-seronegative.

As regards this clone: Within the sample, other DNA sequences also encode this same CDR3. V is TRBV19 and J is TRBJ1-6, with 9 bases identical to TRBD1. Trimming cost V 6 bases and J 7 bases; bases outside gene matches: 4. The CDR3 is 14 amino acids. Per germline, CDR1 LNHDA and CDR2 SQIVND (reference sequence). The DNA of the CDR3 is TGTGCCAGTAGCATACAGGGGGCAAATTCACCCCTCCACTTT. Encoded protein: CASSIQGANSPLHF.

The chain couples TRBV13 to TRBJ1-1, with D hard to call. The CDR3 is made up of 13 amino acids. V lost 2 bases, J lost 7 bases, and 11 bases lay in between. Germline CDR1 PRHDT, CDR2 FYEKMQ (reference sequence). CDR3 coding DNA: TGTGCCAGCAGCTTACGAGGGTCGGGTGAAGCTTTCTTT. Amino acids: CASSLRGSGEAFF.

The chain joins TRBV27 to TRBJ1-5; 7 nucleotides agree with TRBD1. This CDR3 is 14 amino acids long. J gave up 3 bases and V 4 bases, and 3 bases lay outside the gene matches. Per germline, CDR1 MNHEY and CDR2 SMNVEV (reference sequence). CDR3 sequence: CASSYDRDNQPQHF. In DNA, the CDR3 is TGTGCCAGCAGTTATGACAGGGACAATCAGCCCCAGCATTTT.

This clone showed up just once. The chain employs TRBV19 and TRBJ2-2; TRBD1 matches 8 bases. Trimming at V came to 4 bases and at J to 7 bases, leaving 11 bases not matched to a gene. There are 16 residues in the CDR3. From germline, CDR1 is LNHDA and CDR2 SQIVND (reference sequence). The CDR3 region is CASSTPRTGTGGELFF. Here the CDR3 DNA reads TGTGCCAGTAGTACCCCCCGGACAGGGACAGGCGGGGAGCTGTTTTTT.

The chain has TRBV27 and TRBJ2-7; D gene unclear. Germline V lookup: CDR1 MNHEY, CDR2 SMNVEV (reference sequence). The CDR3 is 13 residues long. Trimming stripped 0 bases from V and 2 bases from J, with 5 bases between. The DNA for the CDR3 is TGTGCCAGCAGTTTATCCGTCGCCTACGAGCAGTACTTC. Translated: CASSLSVAYEQYF.

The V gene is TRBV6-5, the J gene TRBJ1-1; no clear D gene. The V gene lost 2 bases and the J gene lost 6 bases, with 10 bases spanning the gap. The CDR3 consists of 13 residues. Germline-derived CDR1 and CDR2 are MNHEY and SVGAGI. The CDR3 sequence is CASSYTVGAEAFF. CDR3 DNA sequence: TGTGCCAGCAGTTACACAGTCGGGGCTGAAGCTTTCTTT.

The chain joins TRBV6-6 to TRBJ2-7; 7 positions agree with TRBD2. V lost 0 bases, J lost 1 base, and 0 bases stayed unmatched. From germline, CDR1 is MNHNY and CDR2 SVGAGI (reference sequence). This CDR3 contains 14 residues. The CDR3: CASSYSGGSYEQYF. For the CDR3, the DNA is TGTGCCAGCAGTTACTCGGGAGGGTCCTACGAGCAGTACTTC.

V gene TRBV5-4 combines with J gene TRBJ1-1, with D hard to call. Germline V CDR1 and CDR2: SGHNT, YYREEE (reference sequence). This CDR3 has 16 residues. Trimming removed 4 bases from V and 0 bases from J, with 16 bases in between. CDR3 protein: CASSPELSKMNTEAFF. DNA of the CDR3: TGTGCCAGCAGCCCGGAGCTCTCAAAGATGAACACTGAAGCTTTCTTT. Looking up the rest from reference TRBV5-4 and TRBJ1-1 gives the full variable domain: ETGVTQSPTHLIKTRGQQVTLRCSSQSGHNTVSWYQQALGQGPQFIFQYYREEENGRGNFPPRFSGLQFPNYSSELNVNALELDDSALYLCASSPELSKMNTEAFFGQGTRLTVV.

CDR3 DNA sequence: TGCGCCAGCAGCCCAGGACAGGGGGCCAGGTACGAGCAGTACTTC. Translated, it gives CASSPGQGARYEQYF. V is TRBV5-1 and J is TRBJ2-7; the match to TRBD1 covers 11 bases. With 4 bases clipped from V and 4 bases from J, the junction kept 7 bases outside the gene matches. CDR1 is SGHRS, CDR2 YFSETQ, per germline. The CDR3 consists of 15 residues.

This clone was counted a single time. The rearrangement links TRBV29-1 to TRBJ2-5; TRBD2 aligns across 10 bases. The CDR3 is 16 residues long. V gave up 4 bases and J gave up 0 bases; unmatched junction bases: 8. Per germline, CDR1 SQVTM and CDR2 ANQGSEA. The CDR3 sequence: CSVVRLAGDYQETQYF. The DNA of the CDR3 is TGCAGCGTTGTGCGGCTAGCGGGGGACTACCAAGAGACCCAGTACTTC.

DNA of the CDR3: TGTGCCAGCAGCCCGGGGGGAGGGGTGAGGAATGAGCAGTTCTTC. Its protein product is CASSPGGGVRNEQFF. The gene calls are TRBV9 and TRBJ2-1, with 7 bases fitting TRBD2. V shed 4 bases and J 7 bases; nucleotides not matched to a gene: 11. The V gene's germline CDR1 is SGDLS and CDR2 YYNGEE. The CDR3 covers 15 residues.

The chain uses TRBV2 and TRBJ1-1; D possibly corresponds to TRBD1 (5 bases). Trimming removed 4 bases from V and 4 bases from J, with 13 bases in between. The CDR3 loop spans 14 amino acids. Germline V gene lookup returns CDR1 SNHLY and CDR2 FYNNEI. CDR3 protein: CASSGKGLSTEAFF. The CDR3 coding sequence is TGTGCCAGCAGTGGGAAGGGGCTGAGCACTGAAGCTTTCTTT.

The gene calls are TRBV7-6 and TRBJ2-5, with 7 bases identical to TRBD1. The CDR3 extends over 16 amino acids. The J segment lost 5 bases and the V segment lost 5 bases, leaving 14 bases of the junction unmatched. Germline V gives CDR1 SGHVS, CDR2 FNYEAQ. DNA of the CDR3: TGTGCCAGCAGCCGACAGTGGCAGGGGGTGGGGGAGACCCAGTACTTC. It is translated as CASSRQWQGVGETQYF.

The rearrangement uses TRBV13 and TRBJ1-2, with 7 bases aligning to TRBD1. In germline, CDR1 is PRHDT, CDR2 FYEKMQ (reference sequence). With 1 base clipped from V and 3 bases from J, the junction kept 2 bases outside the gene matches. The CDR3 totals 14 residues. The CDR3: CASSLDRGDYGYTF. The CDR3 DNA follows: TGTGCCAGCAGCTTAGACAGGGGCGACTATGGCTACACCTTC.

In DNA, the CDR3 is TGTGCCAGCAGCAAGGGGGCGAGTTCTGGAAACACCATATATTTT. Translating gives CASSKGASSGNTIYF. V usage is TRBV21-1 and J usage is TRBJ1-3; TRBD1 is the table's D call, not checked against the DNA. TRBV21-1 is annotated as a pseudogene. This CDR3 region has 15 residues.

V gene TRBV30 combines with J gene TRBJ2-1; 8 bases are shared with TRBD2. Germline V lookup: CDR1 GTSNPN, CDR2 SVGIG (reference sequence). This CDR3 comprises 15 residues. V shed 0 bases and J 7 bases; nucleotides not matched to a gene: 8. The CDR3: CAWSVRGTSGNEQFF. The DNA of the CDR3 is TGTGCCTGGAGTGTACGGGGGACTAGTGGGAATGAGCAGTTCTTC.

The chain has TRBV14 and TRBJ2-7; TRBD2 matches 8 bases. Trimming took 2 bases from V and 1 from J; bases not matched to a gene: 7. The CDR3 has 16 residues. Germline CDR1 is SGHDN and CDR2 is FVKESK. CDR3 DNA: TGTGCCAGCAGCCAAAAGCGGGGGAGTTTATCCTACGAGCAGTACTTC. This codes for CASSQKRGSLSYEQYF.